The T cell receptor (beta chain) described here comes from a study of identical twins. Template switching (which added a universal primer site) was used, and cDNA carried unique molecular identifiers. TCRdb re-called the 5' RACE reads through MiXCR, storing one row per CDR3 protein. The sample has around 1.7 million distinct CDR3 sequences, more than 30% seen once; the top ten hold about 0.27%. This clonotype was obtained from a newborn girl in good health. Sequenced: cord blood.

The CDR3 spells CSAREDRGEKLFF. The CDR3 DNA reads as TGCAGTGCTAGAGAGGACCGGGGTGAAAAACTGTTTTTT. The chain uses TRBV20-1 and TRBJ1-4; D gene uncertain. The CDR3 loop spans 13 amino acids. The V and J ends lost 0 bases and 7 bases respectively, with 9 bases between them. CDR1 DFQATT and CDR2 SNEGSKA come from the germline V gene (reference sequence).